The subject of this entry is one T cell receptor beta chain. This table comes from immunoSEQ multiplex PCR, and its TCRdb copy is limited to in-frame clones, with some not included. The sample holds 350,000 to 450,000 clones; roughly nine tenths are singletons and the top ten take just over 0.85%. This sample was included in a study of blood T cell repertoires in COVID-19. This receptor was obtained from a woman aged 40-49 years who had been exposed to COVID-19. The sample consisted of PBMCs or T cells enriched from blood (not recorded which).

In DNA, the CDR3 is TGTGCCAGCTCCGGAGGAGGAGGGGACTATGGCTACACCTTC. Its protein product is CASSGGGGDYGYTF. The chain carries TRBV18 and TRBJ1-2; D possibly corresponds to TRBD1 (5 bases). Per germline, CDR1 KGHSH and CDR2 LQKENI. The V and J ends lost 6 bases and 3 bases respectively, with 14 bases between them. CDR3 length equals 14 residues.